This TCR beta chain was sequenced for a study of T cells in Graves' hyperthyroidism and ophthalmopathy. Exclusion followed for patients with uncontrolled infection, other autoimmune disease, pregnancy or lactation. General study findings and limits: The model made its ophthalmopathy prediction, and onset followed a median 6.5 months later. In blood, most of the thyroid clonotypes expanded above 0.001 were also present.

What was amplified from RNA transcripts were TCR beta CDR3 regions. TCR CDR3 regions were first amplified by RT-PCR with HTBI primers. TCRdb analysed the multiplex PCR reads with MiXCR anew, one entry per CDR3 protein. The profile shows about 560,000 distinct CDR3 sequences, 16% of them singletons. The J segment lost 5 bases and the V segment lost 5 bases, leaving 8 bases of the junction unmatched. The CDR3 spans 16 residues. The table lists this clonotype with many counts. Its specificity is not known. The sequence came from a woman in her late teens or twenties with Graves' hyperthyroidism. Sequencing was done on a sample of blood. J is TRBJ2-1 and V is TRBV12-3 or TRBV12-4, with 11 positions matching TRBD2. The CDR3 nucleotides read TGTGCCAGCAGTCGTACTAGCGGGGGCCCTAACAATGAGCAGTTCTTC. Protein: CASSRTSGGPNNEQFF.